These 2 T cell receptor beta chains were sequenced from one sample in a study of blood T cell repertoires in COVID-19. The protocol was immunoSEQ multiplex PCR, while the TCRdb copy is restricted to in-frame clones and leaves out a portion. The sample lists 300,000 to 450,000 clones; around nine tenths were seen once. Material: PBMCs or T cells enriched from blood (not recorded which). These receptors were obtained from a woman aged 30 to 39 who had been exposed to COVID-19.

V gene TRBV5-4 combines with J gene TRBJ2-7; 11 bases align to TRBD1. Germline V gene lookup returns CDR1 SGHNT and CDR2 YYREEE (reference sequence). J lost 3 bases, V lost 5 bases, and 7 bases had no gene match. This CDR3 contains 15 residues. The CDR3 DNA sequence: TGTGCCAGCAGACCGGACAGGGGGCTTGGCTACGAGCAGTACTTC. It yields the protein CASRPDRGLGYEQYF.

This clone appeared a few times. V and J are TRBV19 and TRBJ2-7, with 11 bases that match TRBD2. V dropped 5 bases and J dropped 2; count of bases not matched to a gene: 5. The CDR3 sequence is 15 residues long. Germline loops: CDR1 LNHDA, CDR2 SQIVND (reference sequence). The CDR3 coding sequence is TGTGCCAGTAGTGGAGGACTAGCGGGTACCTACGAGCAGTACTTC. It yields the protein CASSGGLAGTYEQYF. Together with reference TRBV19 and TRBJ2-7, the CDR3 gives the full variable domain: DGGITQSPKYLFRKEGQNVTLSCEQNLNHDAMYWYRQDPGQGLRLIYYSQIVNDFQKGDIAEGYSVSREKKESFPLTVTSAQKNPTAFYLCASSGGLAGTYEQYFGPGTRLTVT.